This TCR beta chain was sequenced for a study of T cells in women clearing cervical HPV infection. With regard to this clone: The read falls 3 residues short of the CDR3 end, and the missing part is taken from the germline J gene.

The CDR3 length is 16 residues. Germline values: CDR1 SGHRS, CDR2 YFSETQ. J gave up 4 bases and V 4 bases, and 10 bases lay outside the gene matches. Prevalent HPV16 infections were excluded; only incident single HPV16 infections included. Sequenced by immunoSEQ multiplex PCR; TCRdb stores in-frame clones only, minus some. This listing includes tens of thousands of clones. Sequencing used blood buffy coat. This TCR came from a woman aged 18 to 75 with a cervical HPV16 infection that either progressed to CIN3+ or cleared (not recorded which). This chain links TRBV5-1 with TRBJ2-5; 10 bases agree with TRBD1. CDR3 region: CASSGDRGLVRETQYF. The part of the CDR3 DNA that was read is TGCGCCAGCAGCGGCGACAGGGGGCTAGTTCGAGAGACC. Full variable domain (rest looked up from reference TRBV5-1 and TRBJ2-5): KAGVTQTPRYLIKTRGQQVTLSCSPISGHRSVSWYQQTPGQGLQFLFEYFSETQRNKGNFPGRFSGRQFSNSRSEMNVSTLELGDSALYLCASSGDRGLVRETQYFGPGTRLLVL.